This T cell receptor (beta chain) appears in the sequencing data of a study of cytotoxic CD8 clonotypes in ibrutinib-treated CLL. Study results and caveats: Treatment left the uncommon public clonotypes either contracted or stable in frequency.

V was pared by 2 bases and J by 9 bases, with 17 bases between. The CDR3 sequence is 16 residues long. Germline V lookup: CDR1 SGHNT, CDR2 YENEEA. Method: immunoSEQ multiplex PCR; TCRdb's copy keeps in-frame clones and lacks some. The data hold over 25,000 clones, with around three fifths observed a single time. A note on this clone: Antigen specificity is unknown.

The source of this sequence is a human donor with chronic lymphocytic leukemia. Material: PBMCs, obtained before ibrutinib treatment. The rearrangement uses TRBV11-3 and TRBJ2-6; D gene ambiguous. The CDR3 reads CASSLSSRAGRNVLTF. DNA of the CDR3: TGTGCCAGCAGCTTATCCAGCCGCGCTGGACGCAACGTCCTGACTTTC.